This T cell receptor beta chain came from a study of radiation and T cells in renal cell carcinoma. Trimming removed 0 bases at V and 8 bases at J, with 10 bases between. The CDR3 contains 13 residues. Germline CDR1 SGHAT, CDR2 FQNNGV. Described time point: baseline pretreatment blood. Described treatment: 15 Gy SBRT to primary tumor, nephrectomy 4 weeks later. Profiled with immunoSEQ multiplex PCR; TCRdb holds only in-frame clones, not every one. The sample has roughly 130,000 clones, about 88% seen once; the top ten hold approximately 12%. The source of this sequence is a woman in her forties or fifties with renal cell carcinoma. V is TRBV11-2 and J is TRBJ1-2; the D is unclear. The sample consisted of blood, taken from a patient whose treatment included radiotherapy and nephrectomy. CDR3 in amino acids: CASSLDPTGGYTF. DNA of the CDR3: TGTGCCAGCAGCTTAGATCCCACTGGGGGCTACACCTTC.